The T cell receptor (beta chain) described here comes from a study of chemoradiotherapy in HPV16-positive cancers. V lost 1 base to trimming and J lost 1 base, with 8 bases between them. CDR1 is MGHRA and CDR2 is YSYEKL in the germline V gene. The CDR3 consists of 14 residues. Assay: immunoSEQ multiplex PCR; the TCRdb copy retains only in-frame clones and omits some. The sample has over 8,500 clones, approximately 79% seen once; the top ten hold under 9.5%. This clone was seen a few times. Antigen unknown. Samples were taken several times over chemoradiotherapy. Whole-study findings and limits: Functional assays defining HPV-specific T cells used only a couple of HPV16-positive patients. Candidate HPV-specific clones and E7-related TCR motifs grew in tumor during treatment.

The sample was taken from a patient who underwent chemoradiotherapy. This TCR came from a human donor with HPV-associated anogenital cancer. The genes are TRBV4-1 and TRBJ2-7; D remains ambiguous. The CDR3 DNA sequence: TGCGCCAGCAGCCAAGGGCAGCCTTCCTACGAGCAGTACTTC. Protein sequence: CASSQGQPSYEQYF.